This T cell receptor beta chain was recovered during a study of blood T cell repertoires in COVID-19. Study-wide background: Researchers got acute and convalescent COVID-19 samples from the United States, Italy and Spain. PBMCs, B-cell-depleted T cells, or T cells provided the cDNA or gDNA that made up the material.

This clone was counted only a few times. Trimming pared 1 base from V and 1 base from J, leaving 19 bases between. Germline CDR1 GTSNPN, CDR2 SVGIG (reference sequence). This CDR3 is 17 amino acids long. TCRdb's copy holds only in-frame clones and misses some; the assay was immunoSEQ multiplex PCR. The top ten clones hold around 3.1% of a sample with around 250,000 clones, about 90% of them seen once. This chain links TRBV30 with TRBJ1-1; no definite D call. Sequencing was performed on PBMCs or T cells enriched from blood (not recorded which). This TCR was sampled from a woman in her thirties or forties who had been exposed to COVID-19. CDR3 residues: CAWSDSGMELGNTEAFF. The CDR3 DNA is TGTGCCTGGAGTGACTCGGGGATGGAGCTAGGGAACACTGAAGCTTTCTTT.